This TCR beta chain was found in a study of spatial heterogeneity in lung cancer. On the study more broadly: Follow-up PBMC samples were sequenced when available, at a median of approximately two years after resection. General study points: TCRs found ubiquitously expanded in tumor appeared in blood more at resection than at follow-up.

This clonotype has ten or more counts. Its antigen remains unidentified. The CDR3 runs 14 residues. Per germline, CDR1 DFQATT and CDR2 SNEGSKA (reference sequence). V was pared by 3 bases and J by 0 bases, with 9 bases between. As for time point: blood at routine non-recurrence follow-up after resection. Extraction of whole RNA from tumor, nontumor lung or frozen PBMC preceded unsorted sequencing. The study tagged each TCR cDNA molecule with a unique molecular identifier. TCRdb re-called the 5' RACE reads with MiXCR, one entry per CDR3 protein. The table lists fewer than 60,000 distinct CDR3 sequences, 6% to 8.5% of them singletons.

The source material was PBMCs, sampled at follow-up. This receptor was obtained from a female donor with early-stage non-small cell lung cancer. This sequence joins TRBV20-1 and TRBJ2-1; D is unclear. CDR3 protein: CSARGGFSYNEQFF. DNA of the CDR3: TGCAGTGCTAGGGGCGGATTCTCCTACAATGAGCAGTTCTTC.